Sequencing of this TCR beta chain was carried out in a study of response to subunit inactivated influenza vaccine. This clonotype has only a few counts. TCRdb re-analysed the RT-PCR reads in MiXCR, keeping a single row per CDR3 protein. The sample lists more than 400,000 distinct CDR3 sequences, approximately 6.9% occurring once. The TCR originated in a man in his fifties or sixties who received an inactivated influenza vaccine. The sequences come from PBMCs from blood, collected about 24 months after vaccination.

The CDR3 spells CASSQDWRQAGNTIYF. Here the CDR3 DNA reads TGCGCCAGCAGCCAAGATTGGCGCCAAGCTGGAAACACCATATATTTT. The rearrangement joins TRBV4-3 to TRBJ1-3, with no clear D. Germline CDR1 reads LGHNA; CDR2 reads YSLEER. Trimming took off 0 bases at V and 2 bases at J, with 11 bases between the two ends. The CDR3 extends over 16 amino acids.